This T cell receptor beta chain was identified in a study of blood T cell repertoires in COVID-19. Study-wide context: Samples representing acute and convalescent COVID-19 were sourced from the United States, Italy and Spain.

This clone is classed as medium-sized. The table came from immunoSEQ multiplex PCR; TCRdb's copy has only in-frame clones and leaves some out. This table has under 20,000 clones, roughly four fifths appearing once. Sequencing was carried out using peripheral blood. This clonotype originated in a man older than 75 with active COVID-19.

CDR3 amino acids: CASSAQGGGHQETQYF. The CDR3 DNA follows: TGTGCCAGCAGCGCCCAAGGGGGGGGCCACCAAGAGACCCAGTACTTC. The genes are TRBV9 and TRBJ2-5; tentatively, D is TRBD2 (7 bases). The CDR3 is 16 residues long. CDR1 and CDR2 from the germline V gene are SGDLS and YYNGEE. V was cut by 3 bases and J by 0 bases, with 15 bases left in between.